This T cell receptor beta chain was sequenced in a study of blood T cell repertoires in COVID-19. Study information: Sites across the United States, Italy and Spain contributed samples from acute and convalescent COVID-19. Sample material is recorded as cDNA or gDNA derived from T cells, B-cell-depleted T cells, or PBMCs.

In germline, CDR1 is LGHNA, CDR2 YNFKEQ. The CDR3 length is 16 residues. Trimming took off 0 bases at V and 1 base at J, with 10 bases between the two ends. Clones were read by immunoSEQ multiplex PCR, and TCRdb kept only the in-frame ones, dropping some. Of 110,000 or so clones in the sample, 60% to 85% were seen once. The rearrangement uses TRBV4-2 and TRBJ1-5; D possibly corresponds to TRBD1 (5 bases). The TCR originated in a man between 65 and 85 years old with acute or convalescent COVID-19. Sequenced input: peripheral blood. The CDR3 loop reads CASSQEFGGSNQPQHF. In DNA, the CDR3 is TGTGCCAGCAGCCAAGAGTTCGGGGGAAGCAATCAGCCCCAGCATTTT.